These 19 T cell receptor beta chains were all obtained from the same sample, sequenced in a study of neurological immune-mediated disorders. TCRdb independently ran MiXCR on the 5' RACE reads; one entry per CDR3 protein. The repertoire includes some 87,000 distinct CDR3 sequences, approximately 5.8% of them detected once, and 6.5% to 9% sits in the top ten. Stated time point: longitudinal time-point 2. The sample comprised PBMCs. These receptors all come from a woman aged 55-69 years with multiple sclerosis.

This clonotype showed up just a few times. The genes are TRBV20-1 and TRBJ2-3, with 9 positions matching TRBD2. Germline assignment: CDR1 DFQATT and CDR2 SNEGSKA (reference sequence). With 1 base clipped from V and 0 bases from J, the junction kept 11 bases outside the gene matches. CDR3 length equals 18 residues. CDR3 coding DNA: TGCAGTGCTAGAGTTGCGACTAGCGGTCTCCCTAGCACAGATACGCAGTATTTT. Translation gives CSARVATSGLPSTDTQYF.

This clonotype was seen ten or more times. The chain combines TRBV28 with TRBJ2-7; 10 positions agree with TRBD2. CDR3 length equals 17 residues. J lost 0 bases, V lost 6 bases, and 11 bases had no gene match. Germline V lookup: CDR1 MDHEN, CDR2 SYDVKM. CDR3 residues: CASSPPATSGASYEQYF. As DNA, the CDR3 is TGTGCCAGCAGCCCGCCAGCCACTAGCGGGGCCTCCTACGAGCAGTACTTC.

Many counts were recorded for this clonotype. The chain joins TRBV7-9 to TRBJ1-1, with TRBD1 matching over 9 bases. The V segment lost 0 bases and the J segment 1 base; nucleotides outside the gene matches: 9. This CDR3 is 18 amino acids long. Germline lookup yields CDR1 SEHNR and CDR2 FQNEAQ (reference sequence). The CDR3 loop is CASSLALSGQGKNTEAFF. The CDR3 region has the DNA TGTGCCAGCAGCTTAGCGTTGAGCGGACAGGGGAAGAACACTGAAGCTTTCTTT.

This clonotype was picked up many times. This chain joins TRBV11-2 and TRBJ1-5; D is uncertain. V dropped 0 bases and J dropped 3 bases, with 6 bases sitting between them. This CDR3 spans 14 amino acids. CDR1 SGHAT and CDR2 FQNNGV come from the germline V gene. The CDR3 spells CASSLDIFNQPQHF. The CDR3 nucleotides are TGTGCCAGCAGCTTAGACATTTTCAATCAGCCCCAGCATTTT.

This clonotype was detected many times. The rearrangement joins TRBV3-1 to TRBJ2-5; D gene uncertain. The CDR3 has 15 residues. V gave up 0 bases and J gave up 4 bases, with 12 bases separating them. The germline V gene has CDR1 LGHDT and CDR2 YNNKEL (reference sequence). CDR3 region: CASSQDDAGGETQYF. Written as DNA, the CDR3 is TGTGCCAGCAGCCAAGATGATGCAGGTGGAGAGACCCAGTACTTC.

This clonotype was seen ten or more times. The genes are TRBV5-6 and TRBJ1-4; 8 positions agree with TRBD1. CDR1 and CDR2 from the germline V gene are SGHDT and YYEEEE. The length of the CDR3 is 15 residues. The J segment lost 5 bases and the V segment lost 2 bases, leaving 5 bases of the junction unmatched. CDR3 nucleotides: TGTGCCAGCAGCTTTCAGGGGGCCCGAAATGAAAAACTGTTTTTT. Translating it yields CASSFQGARNEKLFF.

This clonotype was found many times. V and J are TRBV9 and TRBJ2-7, with 7 bases fitting TRBD2. The J segment lost 9 bases and the V segment lost 4 bases, leaving 10 bases of the junction unmatched. Germline CDR1 reads SGDLS; CDR2 reads YYNGEE. The CDR3 extends over 13 amino acids. CDR3 amino acids: CASSPGAGVVQYF. Written as DNA, the CDR3 is TGTGCCAGCAGCCCCGGCGCGGGGGTGGTGCAGTACTTC.

This clonotype came up many times. The genes are TRBV12-3 or TRBV12-4 and TRBJ1-1, with unresolved D. The V end was cut by 4 bases, the J end by 1 base, with 7 bases between. This CDR3 has 13 amino acids. This chain's CDR3 is CASSWGGNTEAFF. The CDR3 DNA reads as TGTGCCAGCAGTTGGGGAGGGAACACTGAAGCTTTCTTT.

In this sample, this clonotype turned up many times. For the CDR3, the DNA is TGCGCCAGCAGCTTGTGGGCAGGGAGCACTGAAGCTTTCTTT. It encodes CASSLWAGSTEAFF. The chain couples TRBV5-1 to TRBJ1-1; D is perhaps TRBD1 (5 bases). This CDR3 region has 14 residues. The ends were cut back, 1 base at V and 4 bases at J, with 11 bases in the middle. Per the germline V gene, CDR1 is SGHRS and CDR2 is YFSETQ.

This clonotype has a count of ten or more. V usage is TRBV18 and J usage is TRBJ2-1; D is unresolved. CDR1 KGHSH and CDR2 LQKENI come from the germline V gene. This CDR3 has 9 amino acids. Trimming took off 4 bases at V and 10 bases at J, with 2 bases between the two ends. CDR3 DNA sequence: TGTGCCAGCTCACACGAGCAGTTCTTC. It is translated as CASSHEQFF.

The table lists this clonotype with many counts. The rearrangement uses TRBV5-1 and TRBJ2-3, with D perhaps TRBD1 (7 bases). V was shortened by 0 bases and J by 0 bases, with 11 bases between the two germline ends. The CDR3 has 16 amino acids. Looked up from germline, CDR1 is SGHRS and CDR2 is YFSETQ. CDR3 nucleotides: TGCGCCAGCAGCTTGGATGCAGGGGGGAGCACAGATACGCAGTATTTT. Residues: CASSLDAGGSTDTQYF.

The V gene is TRBV11-2, the J gene TRBJ1-1, with TRBD1 identical over 7 bases. V lost 5 bases, J lost 6 bases, and 12 bases stayed unmatched. The CDR3 sequence is 15 residues long. CDR1 is SGHAT, CDR2 FQNNGV, per germline. CDR3 amino acids: CASSRLQGKISEAFF. The CDR3 region has the DNA TGTGCCAGCAGCCGGTTACAGGGGAAGATATCTGAAGCTTTCTTT. The variable domain in full, with the rest retrieved from reference TRBV11-2 and TRBJ1-1, is EAGVAQSPRYKIIEKRQSVAFWCNPISGHATLYWYQQILGQGPKLLIQFQNNGVVDDSQLPKDRFSAERLKGVDSTLKIQPAKLEDSAVYLCASSRLQGKISEAFFGQGTRLTVV.

This clonotype was seen repeatedly, ten times or more. The chain links TRBV7-6 to TRBJ1-4, with 8 nucleotides matching TRBD1. The CDR3 sequence is 14 residues long. Germline loops: CDR1 SGHVS, CDR2 FNYEAQ. Trimming at V came to 5 bases and at J to 8 bases, leaving 7 bases not matched to a gene. In DNA form, the CDR3 reads TGTGCCAGCAGCATGGGGACAGGCGGGGAAAAACTGTTTTTT. This encodes CASSMGTGGEKLFF.

There are many counts of this clonotype. The rearrangement joins TRBV7-9 to TRBJ2-6; 7 bases align to TRBD1. Germline V lookup: CDR1 SEHNR, CDR2 FQNEAQ (reference sequence). The CDR3 is 19 amino acids. V shed 1 base, J shed 2 bases, and the junction held 11 bases outside the gene matches. The chain's CDR3 is CASSLGRGGTGAGANVLTF. CDR3 in DNA: TGTGCCAGCAGCTTAGGACGAGGGGGCACAGGGGCTGGGGCCAACGTCCTGACTTTC.

This clonotype was detected many times. The J gene is TRBJ2-5, the V gene TRBV2, with TRBD1 matching 8 bases. V lost 7 bases to trimming and J lost 5 bases; unmatched junction nucleotides: 6. The CDR3 is 13 amino acids. Germline V gene lookup returns CDR1 SNHLY and CDR2 FYNNEI. The CDR3 is CASKETGVETQYF. CDR3 DNA: TGTGCCAGCAAGGAGACAGGGGTGGAGACCCAGTACTTC.

This clonotype was seen at least ten times. The rearrangement joins TRBV20-1 to TRBJ1-2; D is possibly TRBD1 (5 bases). The CDR3 consists of 15 residues. From germline, CDR1 is DFQATT and CDR2 SNEGSKA (reference sequence). V was pared by 3 bases and J by 3 bases, with 17 bases between. CDR3 sequence: CSASSPARDDYGYTF. The CDR3 DNA reads as TGCAGTGCTAGTTCCCCCGCCAGGGACGACTATGGCTACACCTTC.

This clonotype was recorded many times. This sequence joins TRBV10-2 and TRBJ1-6; D not certain. Looked up from germline, CDR1 is WSHSY and CDR2 is SAAADI. Trimming pared 0 bases from V and 11 bases from J, leaving 11 bases between. This CDR3 has 14 amino acids. In nucleotides, the CDR3 is TGCGCCAGCAGTGAGTCGGGTCGCGGGCCACCCCTCCACTTT. This sequence encodes CASSESGRGPPLHF.

This clonotype was picked up many times. This chain connects TRBV7-2 to TRBJ1-3; D uncertain. The CDR3 runs 15 residues. Germline V gives CDR1 SGHTA, CDR2 FQGNSA. Trimming removed 1 base at V and 2 bases at J, with 9 bases between. CDR3 in amino acids: CASSLDPPPGNTIYF. The CDR3 DNA reads TGTGCCAGCAGCTTAGACCCACCTCCTGGAAACACCATATATTTT. Based on the CDR3 plus reference TRBV7-2 and TRBJ1-3, the full variable domain is GAGVSQSPSNKVTEKGKDVELRCDPISGHTALYWYRQSLGQGLEFLIYFQGNSAPDKSGLPSDRFSAERTGGSVSTLTIQRTQQEDSAVYLCASSLDPPPGNTIYFGEGSWLTVV.

This clonotype was seen ten or more times. This chain links TRBV20-1 with TRBJ1-4; 10 bases match TRBD1. In germline, CDR1 is DFQATT, CDR2 SNEGSKA (reference sequence). This CDR3 is 14 amino acids long. The ends lost 3 bases at V and 8 bases at J; junction bases unmatched: 6. The CDR3 bases are TGCAGTGCTAGCCTTGGGACAGGGGACGAAAAACTGTTTTTT. Protein product: CSASLGTGDEKLFF.